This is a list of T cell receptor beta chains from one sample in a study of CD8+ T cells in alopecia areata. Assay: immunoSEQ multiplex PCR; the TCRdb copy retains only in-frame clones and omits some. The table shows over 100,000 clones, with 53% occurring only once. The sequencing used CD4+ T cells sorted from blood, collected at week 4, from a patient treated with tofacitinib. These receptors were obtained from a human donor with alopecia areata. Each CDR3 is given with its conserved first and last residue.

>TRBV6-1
CASSAPGQGSRGYTF
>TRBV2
CASSEGGQNTEAFF
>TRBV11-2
CASSSWVTAYEQFF
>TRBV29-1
CSVTPYGYTF
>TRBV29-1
CSARTGAYEQYF
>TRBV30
CAWSERANEQFF
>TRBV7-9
CASSLLGRATGELFF
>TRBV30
CAWSVQFMNTEAFF
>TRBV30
CAWSATGLQGTGELFF
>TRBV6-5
CASNPGRNYGYTF
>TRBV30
CAWSRGQLSYNEQFF
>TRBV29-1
CSVGGLYTGELFF
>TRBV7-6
CASSPTPTGSLAEQYF